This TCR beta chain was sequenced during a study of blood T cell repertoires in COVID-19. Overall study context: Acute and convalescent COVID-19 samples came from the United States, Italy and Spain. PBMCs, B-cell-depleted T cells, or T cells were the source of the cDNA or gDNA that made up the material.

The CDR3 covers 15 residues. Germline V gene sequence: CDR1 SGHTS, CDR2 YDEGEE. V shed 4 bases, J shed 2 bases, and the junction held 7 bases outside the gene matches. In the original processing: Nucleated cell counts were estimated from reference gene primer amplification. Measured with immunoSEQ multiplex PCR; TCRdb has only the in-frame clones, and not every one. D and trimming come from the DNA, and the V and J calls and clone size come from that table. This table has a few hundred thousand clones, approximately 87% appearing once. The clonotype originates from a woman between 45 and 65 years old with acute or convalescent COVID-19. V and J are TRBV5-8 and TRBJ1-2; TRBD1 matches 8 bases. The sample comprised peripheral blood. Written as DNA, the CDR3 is TGTGCCAGCAGCCAGAGACAGGGGAGGAACTATGGCTACACCTTC. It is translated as CASSQRQGRNYGYTF.